This TCR beta chain was documented in a study of T cell repertoires in cytomegalovirus infection. As for the study in general: Through public TCR beta signatures, both CMV infection and matching HLA type were indicated. Points from the study as a whole: Frequencies of public TCR beta families were cumulated, and this identified carriers of CMV plus the relevant HLA.

TCRdb redid the calling of the reads with MiXCR, one entry per CDR3 protein. Among more than 650,000 distinct CDR3 sequences listed, about a third were seen once. This clonotype has a single count. The target antigen is unknown. The length of the CDR3 is 14 residues. V lost 3 bases to trimming and J lost 3 bases, with 12 bases between them. The germline gives CDR1 LNHDA, CDR2 SQIVND (reference sequence). The TCR originated in a human donor in good health (CMV status not recorded). Some clones in this sample may be carry-over from other donors' samples. The chain recombines TRBV19 with TRBJ2-7, with D possibly being TRBD2 (7 bases). Sample: PBMCs. The CDR3 DNA follows: TGTGCCAGTAGTATTACGGGGGGCCTCTACGAGCAGTACTTC. Amino acid sequence: CASSITGGLYEQYF.